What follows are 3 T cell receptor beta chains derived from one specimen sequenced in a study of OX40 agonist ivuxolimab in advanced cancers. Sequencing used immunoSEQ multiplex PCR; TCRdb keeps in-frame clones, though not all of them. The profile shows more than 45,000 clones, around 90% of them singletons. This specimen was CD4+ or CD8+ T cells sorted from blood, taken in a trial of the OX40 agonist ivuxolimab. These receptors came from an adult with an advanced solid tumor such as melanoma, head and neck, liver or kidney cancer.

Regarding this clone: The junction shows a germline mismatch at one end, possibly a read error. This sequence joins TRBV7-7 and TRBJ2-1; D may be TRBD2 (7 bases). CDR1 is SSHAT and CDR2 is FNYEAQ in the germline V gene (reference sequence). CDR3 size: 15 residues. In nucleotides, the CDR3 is TGTGCTAGCAGCTTAGACCTCGCGGGGGCGGATGAGCAGTTCTTC. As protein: CASSLDLAGADEQFF. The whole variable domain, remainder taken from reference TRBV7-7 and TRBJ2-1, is GAGVSQSPRYKVTKRGQDVTLRCDPISSHATLYWYQQALGQGPEFLTYFNYEAQPDKSGLPSDRFSAERPEGSISTLTIQRTEQRDSAMYRCASSLDLAGADEQFFGPGTRLTVL.

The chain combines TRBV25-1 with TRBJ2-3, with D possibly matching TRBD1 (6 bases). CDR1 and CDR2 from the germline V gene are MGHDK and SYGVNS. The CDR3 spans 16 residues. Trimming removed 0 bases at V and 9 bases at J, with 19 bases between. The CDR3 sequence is CASSEYRGTVQETQYF. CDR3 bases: TGTGCCAGCAGTGAATATAGGGGGACGGTCCAAGAGACGCAGTATTTT.

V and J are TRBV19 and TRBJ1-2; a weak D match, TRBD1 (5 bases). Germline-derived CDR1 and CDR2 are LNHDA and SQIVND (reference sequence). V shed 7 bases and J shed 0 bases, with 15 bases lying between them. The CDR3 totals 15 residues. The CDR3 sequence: CASTPEGEANYGYTF. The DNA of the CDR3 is TGTGCCAGTACCCCTGAAGGGGAAGCTAACTATGGCTACACCTTC.